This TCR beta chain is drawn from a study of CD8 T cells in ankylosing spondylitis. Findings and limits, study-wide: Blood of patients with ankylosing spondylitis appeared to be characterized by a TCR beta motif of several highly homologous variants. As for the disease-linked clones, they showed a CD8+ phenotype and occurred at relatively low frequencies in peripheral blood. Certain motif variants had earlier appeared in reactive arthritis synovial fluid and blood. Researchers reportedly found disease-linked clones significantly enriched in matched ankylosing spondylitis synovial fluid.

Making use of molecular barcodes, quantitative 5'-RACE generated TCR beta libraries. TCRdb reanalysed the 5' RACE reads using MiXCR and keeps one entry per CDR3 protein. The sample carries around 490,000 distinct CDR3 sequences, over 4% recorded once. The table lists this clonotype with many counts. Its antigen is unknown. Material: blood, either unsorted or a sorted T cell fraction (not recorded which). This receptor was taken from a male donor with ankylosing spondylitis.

CDR3 protein: CATSDPTGLGAGELFF. As DNA, the CDR3 is TGTGCCACCAGTGATCCGACAGGGCTCGGAGCCGGGGAGCTGTTTTTT. This chain uses TRBV24-1 with TRBJ2-2; the match to TRBD1 covers 7 bases. The length of the CDR3 is 16 residues. CDR1 is KGHDR and CDR2 is SFDVKD in the germline V gene. V shed 3 bases, J shed 6 bases, and the junction held 9 bases outside the gene matches.